Presented here are 6 T cell receptor beta chains from one specimen sequenced in a study of T cell repertoires in cytomegalovirus infection. Their antigens remain unidentified. TCRdb reanalysed the reads using MiXCR and keeps one entry per CDR3 protein. The sample yields around 300,000 distinct CDR3 sequences, 20% to 25% seen once. This specimen consisted of cultured PBMCs, obtained from culture after CMV antigen stimulation. The receptors here all came from a human donor in good health (CMV status not recorded). Some clones in this sample may be carry-over from other donors' samples.

This clonotype was detected many times. The chain joins TRBV12-3 or TRBV12-4 to TRBJ2-5, with D perhaps being TRBD1 or TRBD2 (5 bases each). V dropped 6 bases and J dropped 4 bases, with 15 bases sitting between them. This CDR3 comprises 14 residues. The CDR3 bases are TGTGCCAGCAGCCCCCCGGCTGGGGGAGAGACCCAGTACTTC. Translating it yields CASSPPAGGETQYF.

This clonotype has a handful of counts. The chain links TRBV20-1 to TRBJ1-3; D unresolved. CDR1 and CDR2 from the germline V gene are DFQATT and SNEGSKA (reference sequence). Trimming stripped 1 base from V and 0 bases from J, with 10 bases between. This CDR3 has 15 amino acids. Here the CDR3 reads CSARVLSISGNTIYF. DNA for the CDR3: TGCAGTGCTAGAGTATTGTCCATCTCTGGAAACACCATATATTTT.

This clonotype was counted ten times or more. The V gene is TRBV12-3 or TRBV12-4, the J gene TRBJ2-7; 9 bases fit TRBD1. The trim removed 6 bases at V and 2 bases at J, leaving 8 bases unmatched. The CDR3 consists of 15 residues. The CDR3 here is CASRGTGSLTYEQYF. The CDR3 nucleotides read TGTGCCAGCAGGGGGACAGGGTCCCTTACCTACGAGCAGTACTTC.

The J gene is TRBJ2-3, the V gene TRBV4-1, with 9 bases that match TRBD1. Looked up from germline, CDR1 is MGHRA and CDR2 is YSYEKL. The CDR3 has 16 amino acids. Trimming cost V 0 bases and J 5 bases; bases outside gene matches: 6. DNA for the CDR3: TGCGCCAGCAGCCAAGAAGGGACAGGGTCCGGAGATACGCAGTATTTT. Translated, it gives CASSQEGTGSGDTQYF.

In its sample, this clonotype was seen many times. The V and J genes are TRBV6-2 or TRBV6-3 and TRBJ2-3, with 15 bases identical to TRBD2. The ends lost 6 bases at V and 2 bases at J; junction bases unmatched: 9. CDR3 length equals 18 residues. CDR1 is MNHEY and CDR2 is SVGEGT in the germline V gene. In DNA, the CDR3 is TGTGCCAGCAGAAACGCCCGGACTAGCGGGAGGGCCACAGATACGCAGTATTTT. Its protein product is CASRNARTSGRATDTQYF.

The V call is TRBV27, the J call TRBJ2-3; D ambiguous. There are 14 residues in the CDR3. The V end lost 0 bases, the J end lost 3 bases, and 7 bases lay between the germline ends. The germline CDR1 and CDR2 sequences are MNHEY and SMNVEV (reference sequence). The CDR3, as DNA: TGTGCCAGCAGTTTATCAATCGCAACAGATACGCAGTATTTT. Translating it yields CASSLSIATDTQYF.